This is a list of T cell receptor beta chains from one sample in a study of cytomegalovirus exposure and HLA in healthy donors. Some clones are missing from TCRdb's copy, which holds only in-frame ones; the method was immunoSEQ multiplex PCR. The sample lists more than 150,000 clones, over 80% occurring once. Sequencing used PBMCs. The source of these receptors is a girl under 18 in good health and CMV-seropositive. CDR3s leave out the opening cysteine and the closing phenylalanine or tryptophan. The order of the fields is V gene, CDR3 protein.

V gene: TRBV5-1; CDR3 protein: ASSYRTGLMNTEAF
V gene: TRBV6-5; CDR3 protein: ASSYSTGYNEQF
V gene: TRBV5-1; CDR3 protein: ASSLVGGEGGWGTEAF
V gene: TRBV10-3; CDR3 protein: AISEGRGRTEAF
V gene: TRBV6-5; CDR3 protein: ASSYSFAGGGNTIY
V gene: TRBV25-1; CDR3 protein: ASSAVAGRRTDTQY
V gene: TRBV4-3; CDR3 protein: ASSQGYGFGANVLT
V gene: TRBV27; CDR3 protein: ASKMGQGVSYEQY
V gene: TRBV6-1; CDR3 protein: ASTPTGGSFYEQY
V gene: TRBV5-4; CDR3 protein: ASSSRQRNGELF
V gene: TRBV30; CDR3 protein: AWGRTGANQPQH
V gene: TRBV5-1; CDR3 protein: ASRNRTK
V gene: TRBV2; CDR3 protein: ASSPNRVDTQY
V gene: TRBV4-1; CDR3 protein: ASSPIGTSGVYNEQF
V gene: TRBV27; CDR3 protein: ASSLLREDRYEQY
V gene: TRBV30; CDR3 protein: AWRRRASPLH
V gene: TRBV7-2; CDR3 protein: ASSETGQQPQH
V gene: TRBV6-1; CDR3 protein: ASHPTGANTEAF
V gene: TRBV5-1; CDR3 protein: ASSLSGKNNEQF
V gene: TRBV5-6; CDR3 protein: ASSPGRNYGYT
V gene: TRBV5-4; CDR3 protein: ASSSGQYSGNTIY
V gene: TRBV27; CDR3 protein: ASSLRHGYGYT
V gene: TRBV2; CDR3 protein: ATSTGGFSYEQY
V gene: TRBV11-2; CDR3 protein: ASSPRGVVDEKLF
V gene: TRBV27; CDR3 protein: ASSSGTNLNTEAF
V gene: TRBV19; CDR3 protein: ASSVSGSHGNQPQH
V gene: TRBV5-1; CDR3 protein: ASSLYRLAGGSYNEQF
V gene: TRBV10-1; CDR3 protein: ASSEREWETQY
V gene: TRBV7-9; CDR3 protein: ASSRTSGSTDTQY
V gene: TRBV6-5; CDR3 protein: ASSRLDRGRSPLH
V gene: TRBV6-6; CDR3 protein: ASSYSDRADTEAF
V gene: TRBV5-1; CDR3 protein: ASSSDGKNYGYT
V gene: TRBV6-5; CDR3 protein: ASSFSDSDYEQY
V gene: TRBV5-8; CDR3 protein: ASSFVGLMNTEAF
V gene: TRBV4-1; CDR3 protein: ASSQELSGFVFGNTIY
V gene: TRBV4-1; CDR3 protein: ASSQDAGGRTDTQY
V gene: TRBV4-1; CDR3 protein: ASSRSLAEYEQY
V gene: TRBV4-1; CDR3 protein: ASSLRGNEQF
V gene: TRBV10-1; CDR3 protein: ASSAGAGYEQY
V gene: TRBV18; CDR3 protein: ASSGPGDTEAF
V gene: TRBV5-1; CDR3 protein: ASSALGPGDRETQY
V gene: TRBV5-1; CDR3 protein: ASSLSLSGQGGVYEQY
V gene: TRBV27; CDR3 protein: ASSSQAGGATLAGANVLT
V gene: TRBV30; CDR3 protein: AWSGQAGGYT
V gene: TRBV5-6; CDR3 protein: ASSLAGVFYGYT
V gene: TRBV10-2; CDR3 protein: ASLAPTSYNEQF
V gene: TRBV7-9; CDR3 protein: ASSPSQGPYGYT
V gene: TRBV7-9; CDR3 protein: ASSLASTAQGGQY
V gene: TRBV12-5; CDR3 protein: ASGTADKYNEQF